This is a list of T cell receptor beta chains from one sample in a study of blood T cell repertoires in COVID-19. Sequencing used immunoSEQ multiplex PCR; TCRdb keeps in-frame clones, though not all of them. The data show fewer than 200,000 clones, about nine tenths seen once. Source material: peripheral blood. The receptors were gathered from a man aged 18-30 years who had recovered from COVID-19. Both conserved end residues are part of each CDR3. Each record gives: CDR3 protein, CDR3 DNA, D gene, V gene, J gene, clone size. A D gene is named only where the DNA matches it firmly. Size values are once, few and many counts, or a class for expanded clones, and some rows have none.

CDR3 protein: CASSPTSGKSYEQYF
CDR3 DNA: TGTGCCAGCAGTCCCACTAGCGGGAAATCCTACGAGCAGTACTTC
D gene: TRBD2
V gene: TRBV27
J gene: TRBJ2-7
clone size: -

CDR3 protein: CASSKAAVPAYEQYF
CDR3 DNA: TGCGCCAGCAGCAAGGCGGCAGTCCCAGCCTACGAGCAGTACTTC
D gene: -
V gene: TRBV4-1
J gene: TRBJ2-7
clone size: -

CDR3 protein: CASSGNNYGYTF
CDR3 DNA: TGCGCCAGCAGCGGCAATAACTATGGCTACACCTTC
D gene: -
V gene: TRBV5-1
J gene: TRBJ1-2
clone size: -

CDR3 protein: CAWRGQYSNQPQHF
CDR3 DNA: TGTGCCTGGAGGGGACAGTATAGCAATCAGCCCCAGCATTTT
D gene: TRBD1
V gene: TRBV30
J gene: TRBJ1-5
clone size: -

CDR3 protein: CASSPTPIFGKEQFF
CDR3 DNA: TGTGCCAGTAGTCCGACACCGATATTCGGCAAGGAGCAGTTCTTC
D gene: -
V gene: TRBV19
J gene: TRBJ2-1
clone size: -

CDR3 protein: CASRPSLGGTEAFF
CDR3 DNA: TGCGCCAGCAGACCATCCCTGGGGGGTACTGAAGCTTTCTTT
D gene: -
V gene: TRBV5-1
J gene: TRBJ1-1
clone size: -

CDR3 protein: CASSPGTGFGLNEQFF
CDR3 DNA: TGCGCCAGCAGCCCCGGGACAGGGTTCGGTCTTAATGAGCAGTTCTTC
D gene: TRBD1
V gene: TRBV5-1
J gene: TRBJ2-1
clone size: once

CDR3 protein: CATRSALNNEQFF
CDR3 DNA: TGTGCCACCCGTAGCGCTTTGAACAATGAGCAGTTCTTC
D gene: -
V gene: TRBV7-2
J gene: TRBJ2-1
clone size: -

CDR3 protein: CASSSGGTHGTEQYF
CDR3 DNA: TGTGCCAGTTCCTCTGGGGGGACTCACGGTACGGAGCAGTACTTC
D gene: -
V gene: TRBV27
J gene: TRBJ2-7
clone size: once

CDR3 protein: CASSVQGSYGYTF
CDR3 DNA: TGTGCCAGCAGCGTCCAGGGATCCTATGGCTACACCTTC
D gene: -
V gene: TRBV6-5
J gene: TRBJ1-2
clone size: -

CDR3 protein: CASSSIPGQPQHF
CDR3 DNA: TGCGCCAGCTCCTCAATACCGGGTCAGCCCCAGCATTTT
D gene: -
V gene: TRBV4-3
J gene: TRBJ1-5
clone size: -

CDR3 protein: CASSRPSGSDEQYF
CDR3 DNA: TGTGCCAGCAGTCGACCAAGCGGGAGTGACGAGCAGTACTTC
D gene: TRBD2
V gene: TRBV6-6
J gene: TRBJ2-7
clone size: -

CDR3 protein: CASSEEATGTVYATNEKLFF
CDR3 DNA: TGTGCCAGCAGTGAAGAAGCAACAGGGACAGTCTATGCAACTAATGAAAAACTGTTTTTT
D gene: TRBD1
V gene: TRBV6-1
J gene: TRBJ1-4
clone size: -

CDR3 protein: CASSRPTRGNYEQYF
CDR3 DNA: TGTGCCAGCTCACGACCCACCAGGGGAAATTACGAGCAGTACTTC
D gene: -
V gene: TRBV6-5
J gene: TRBJ2-7
clone size: -

CDR3 protein: CASSLSGTENQPQHF
CDR3 DNA: TGCGCCAGCAGCTTATCCGGGACAGAGAATCAGCCCCAGCATTTT
D gene: TRBD1
V gene: TRBV5-1
J gene: TRBJ1-5
clone size: -

CDR3 protein: CASRQTSGSTGELFF
CDR3 DNA: TGTGCCAGCAGGCAAACTAGCGGGAGTACCGGGGAGCTGTTTTTT
D gene: TRBD2
V gene: TRBV11-2
J gene: TRBJ2-2
clone size: -

CDR3 protein: CASSPRTSGFTDTQYF
CDR3 DNA: TGTGCCAGCAGCCCACGGACTAGCGGGTTCACAGATACGCAGTATTTT
D gene: TRBD2
V gene: TRBV7-8
J gene: TRBJ2-3
clone size: -

CDR3 protein: CASSQDGTGNQPQHF
CDR3 DNA: TGCGCCAGCAGCCAAGATGGCACAGGCAATCAGCCCCAGCATTTT
D gene: -
V gene: TRBV4-3
J gene: TRBJ1-5
clone size: -

CDR3 protein: CASSFGTGNTEAFF
CDR3 DNA: TGTGCCAGCAGCTTCGGGACAGGCAACACTGAAGCTTTCTTT
D gene: TRBD1
V gene: TRBV7-3
J gene: TRBJ1-1
clone size: -

CDR3 protein: CASSLSPGRSYNEQFF
CDR3 DNA: TGTGCCAGCAGCTTATCCCCTGGTAGATCCTACAATGAGCAGTTCTTC
D gene: -
V gene: TRBV7-3
J gene: TRBJ2-1
clone size: -

CDR3 protein: CASSLTNPYEQYF
CDR3 DNA: TGTGCCAGCAGTCTCACTAACCCCTACGAGCAGTACTTC
D gene: -
V gene: TRBV28
J gene: TRBJ2-7
clone size: -

CDR3 protein: CASSRTSGRPSADTQYF
CDR3 DNA: TGTGCCAGCAGCCGGACTAGCGGGAGGCCTTCCGCAGATACGCAGTATTTT
D gene: TRBD2
V gene: TRBV9
J gene: TRBJ2-3
clone size: -

CDR3 protein: CASSFSPYEQYF
CDR3 DNA: TGTGCCAGCAGTTTCTCCCCTTACGAGCAGTACTTC
D gene: -
V gene: TRBV27
J gene: TRBJ2-7
clone size: -

CDR3 protein: CASSLRYGVAGGNANEQFF
CDR3 DNA: TGTGCCAGCAGCTTGAGATATGGGGTAGCGGGAGGGAATGCGAATGAGCAGTTCTTC
D gene: TRBD2
V gene: TRBV7-6
J gene: TRBJ2-1
clone size: -

CDR3 protein: CASSLDRHSNEQFF
CDR3 DNA: TGTGCCAGCAGCTTAGATCGGCACAGTAATGAGCAGTTCTTC
D gene: -
V gene: TRBV11-3
J gene: TRBJ2-1
clone size: -

CDR3 protein: CASSPRRIIGVDTQYF
CDR3 DNA: TGTGCCAGCTCACCTCGACGGATCATAGGGGTAGATACGCAGTATTTT
D gene: -
V gene: TRBV18
J gene: TRBJ2-3
clone size: -

CDR3 protein: CASRMAGTGTEAFF
CDR3 DNA: TGTGCCAGCAGGATGGCCGGGACAGGGACGGAAGCTTTCTTT
D gene: TRBD1
V gene: TRBV28
J gene: TRBJ1-1
clone size: once

CDR3 protein: CASSFSGDQPQHF
CDR3 DNA: TGTGCCAGCAGCTTCTCAGGGGATCAGCCCCAGCATTTT
D gene: -
V gene: TRBV7-2
J gene: TRBJ1-5
clone size: -

CDR3 protein: CASSISPQGNYGYTF
CDR3 DNA: TGTGCCAGTAGTATTTCCCCACAGGGGAACTATGGCTACACCTTC
D gene: TRBD1
V gene: TRBV19
J gene: TRBJ1-2
clone size: -